The source of this TCR beta chain is a study of T cell responses to AZD1222 COVID-19 vaccine. This clone was counted between two and nine times. What it binds is unknown. Study outcomes and limitations: Every sample of the repertoires postdated the peak T cell response.

Sequencing used immunoSEQ multiplex PCR; TCRdb keeps in-frame clones, though not all of them. The sample includes 130,000 or so clones, about 86% of them seen just once. Germline lookup yields CDR1 KGHDR and CDR2 SFDVKD. V was shortened by 7 bases and J by 1 base, with 9 bases between the two germline ends. This CDR3 is 13 amino acids long. The J gene is TRBJ1-2, the V gene TRBV24-1; unclear D gene. This TCR was recovered from an adult in good health. The sequencing here drew on peripheral blood, taken on day 0 of AZD1222 vaccination. The CDR3 sequence is CATSTGFNYGYTF. Written as DNA, the CDR3 is TGTGCCACCAGCACCGGGTTTAACTATGGCTACACCTTC.